Following are 30 T cell receptor beta chains from one sample sequenced in a study of blood T cell repertoires in COVID-19. Clones were sequenced by immunoSEQ multiplex PCR, and TCRdb holds only the in-frame ones, with some missing. This repertoire shows 270,000 or so clones, roughly 83% found once; its top ten account for roughly 1.6%. Sequenced input: peripheral blood. The source of these receptors is a human donor with COVID-19, enrolled during active disease. The donor label of this sample is uncertain.

The chain employs TRBV3-1 (or the pseudogene TRBV3-2) and TRBJ2-3; D not resolved. Germline V lookup: CDR1 LGHDT, CDR2 YNNKEL (reference sequence). Trimming removed 1 base from V and 0 bases from J, with 14 bases in between. This CDR3 is built from 17 residues. The CDR3 region has the DNA TGTGCCAGCAGCCAAGGGTCGACTGCTGCTAGCACAGATACGCAGTATTTT. Encoded protein: CASSQGSTAASTDTQYF.

The V gene is TRBV5-5, the J gene TRBJ2-7; 9 bases are shared with TRBD1. Trimming removed 0 bases from V and 3 bases from J; junction bases left unmatched: 4. The CDR3 loop spans 15 amino acids. Germline CDR1 is SGHKS and CDR2 is YYEKEE (reference sequence). The chain's CDR3 is CASSLAGTGIYEQYF. The CDR3 DNA sequence: TGTGCCAGCAGCTTGGCCGGGACAGGGATCTACGAGCAGTACTTC.

Here the CDR3 DNA reads TGTGCCAGCAGTTACTCTAGCGGGAGGGCTGGTTACAATGAGCAGTTCTTC. Encoded protein: CASSYSSGRAGYNEQFF. This chain joins TRBV6-2 or TRBV6-3 and TRBJ2-1, with TRBD2 identical over 11 bases. The V segment lost 0 bases and the J segment 4 bases; nucleotides outside the gene matches: 5. CDR3 length: 17 amino acids. Germline values: CDR1 MNHEY, CDR2 SVGEGT.

The J gene is TRBJ1-2, the V gene TRBV6-5, with a tentative D call TRBD1 (6 bases). The ends were cut back, 8 bases at V and 5 bases at J, with 15 bases in the middle. Germline CDR1 MNHEY, CDR2 SVGAGI. This CDR3 comprises 13 residues. The CDR3 here is CASRLDSVYGYTF. CDR3 coding DNA: TGTGCCAGCCGACTGGACAGTGTTTATGGCTACACCTTC.

The chain recombines TRBV10-1 with TRBJ2-7; D is undetermined. CDR1 WNHNN and CDR2 SYGVQD come from the germline V gene (reference sequence). The CDR3 runs 12 residues. Trimming cost V 2 bases and J 6 bases, with 8 bases left between them. CDR3 in amino acids: CASSESSGEQYF. CDR3 nucleotides: TGCGCCAGCAGTGAGAGCTCCGGCGAGCAGTACTTC.

This chain connects TRBV28 to TRBJ1-1; TRBD1 agrees at 12 bases. Germline CDR1 is MDHEN and CDR2 is SYDVKM. This CDR3 has 16 residues. J lost 5 bases, V lost 6 bases, and 10 bases had no gene match. The CDR3 is CASSPSGTGGPTEAFF. DNA for the CDR3: TGTGCCAGCAGCCCTTCCGGGACAGGGGGCCCGACTGAAGCTTTCTTT. Variable domain in full (rest from reference TRBV28 and TRBJ1-1): DVKVTQSSRYLVKRTGEKVFLECVQDMDHENMFWYRQDPGLGLRLIYFSYDVKMKEKGDIPEGYSVSREKKERFSLILESASTNQTSMYLCASSPSGTGGPTEAFFGQGTRLTVV.

Comments on this clone: One end of the junction fails to match germline, which may point to a read error. CDR3 in DNA: TGTGCCAGCAGCTTAGAGGCTAACTCCGAGCGGTTCTTC. This sequence encodes CASSLEANSERFF. This sequence joins TRBV11-2 and TRBJ2-1, with no clear D. CDR1 SGHAT and CDR2 FQNNGV come from the germline V gene. This CDR3 comprises 13 residues.

The chain links TRBV20-1 to TRBJ2-1, with 12 bases matching TRBD2. V lost 5 bases to trimming and J lost 5 bases; unmatched junction nucleotides: 10. Germline CDR1 reads DFQATT; CDR2 reads SNEGSKA (reference sequence). This CDR3 contains 16 residues. The CDR3 nucleotides read TGCAGTGCTGGTGAAGGACTAGCGGGACGACACAATGAGCAGTTCTTC. Residues: CSAGEGLAGRHNEQFF.

The genes are TRBV15 and TRBJ1-2, with 10 bases fitting TRBD1. Germline V gene data show CDR1 as LNHNV and CDR2 as YYDKDF (reference sequence). This CDR3 has 16 amino acids. After removal of 1 base from V and 5 bases from J, the junction contained 7 bases not matched to a gene. CDR3 region: CATSRGGDRGTYGYTF. In nucleotides, the CDR3 is TGTGCCACCAGCAGAGGAGGGGACAGGGGAACTTATGGCTACACCTTC.

This clone was counted a single time. V is TRBV7-3 and J is TRBJ2-1; 10 positions agree with TRBD2. Germline-derived CDR1 and CDR2 are SGHTA and FQGTGA. J was trimmed by 9 bases and V by 2 bases; bases with no gene match: 7. The CDR3 has 15 residues. The CDR3 region is CASSLGLAGVGEQFF. DNA of the CDR3: TGTGCCAGCAGCTTAGGCCTAGCGGGAGTGGGTGAGCAGTTCTTC.

The chain uses TRBV28 and TRBJ2-3; D may be TRBD2 (6 bases). V was pared by 3 bases and J by 0 bases, with 13 bases between. The V gene's germline CDR1 is MDHEN and CDR2 SYDVKM. The CDR3 covers 16 residues. CDR3 DNA sequence: TGTGCCAGCAGTTTTCCCGCGGGAACTAGCACAGATACGCAGTATTTT. Its translation is CASSFPAGTSTDTQYF.

The V call is TRBV21-1, the J call TRBJ2-1; whether TRBD2, the table's D call, matches the DNA was not checked. TRBV21-1 is flagged as a pseudogene. This CDR3 is 18 amino acids long. The CDR3 DNA is TGTGCCAGCAGCCAACGGGGACTAGCGGGATCCTCCTACAATGAGCAGTTCTTC. Protein: CASSQRGLAGSSYNEQFF.

The J gene is TRBJ2-7, the V gene TRBV5-4, with D possibly being TRBD1 (5 bases). The CDR3 has 14 amino acids. Germline CDR1 reads SGHNT; CDR2 reads YYREEE (reference sequence). V gave up 4 bases and J gave up 0 bases, with 11 bases separating them. The CDR3 DNA follows: TGTGCCAGCAGCCAGACAGATATCTCCTACGAGCAGTACTTC. The encoded protein is CASSQTDISYEQYF.

The chain links TRBV7-2 to TRBJ1-1; 7 nucleotides match TRBD1. Germline assignment: CDR1 SGHTA and CDR2 FQGNSA. The CDR3 length is 14 residues. After removal of 1 base from V and 4 bases from J, the junction contained 3 bases not matched to a gene. In nucleotides, the CDR3 is TGTGCCAGCAGCTTAGAAGCAGGGGGCACTGAAGCTTTCTTT. Translated: CASSLEAGGTEAFF.

This chain links TRBV15 with TRBJ2-3; TRBD2 matches at 10 bases. In germline, CDR1 is LNHNV, CDR2 YYDKDF (reference sequence). J gave up 3 bases and V 3 bases, and 6 bases lay outside the gene matches. The CDR3 sequence is 16 residues long. CDR3 in DNA: TGTGCCACCAGCAGCCGGACTAGCGGACCTACAGATACGCAGTATTTT. Its translation is CATSSRTSGPTDTQYF.

The chain carries TRBV9 and TRBJ2-1, with TRBD2 matching over 10 bases. The CDR3 is made up of 15 amino acids. After removal of 0 bases from V and 5 bases from J, the junction contained 2 bases not matched to a gene. Germline CDR1 and CDR2: SGDLS and YYNGEE. This CDR3 reads CASSVELAGNNEQFF. The CDR3 nucleotides read TGTGCCAGCAGCGTAGAACTAGCGGGGAACAATGAGCAGTTCTTC.

This clone was counted once. The chain's CDR3 is CASSPTGTGGIWGNQPQHF. CDR3 in DNA: TGTGCCAGCTCACCTACCGGGACAGGGGGCATTTGGGGCAATCAGCCCCAGCATTTT. The chain recombines TRBV18 with TRBJ1-5, with 12 bases fitting TRBD1. Losses at the gene ends were 3 bases for V and 2 bases for J; bases not matched to a gene: 11. Germline lookup yields CDR1 KGHSH and CDR2 LQKENI. CDR3 length equals 19 residues. Filled out from reference TRBV18 and TRBJ1-5, the complete variable domain reads NAGVMQNPRHLVRRRGQEARLRCSPMKGHSHVYWYRQLPEEGLKFMVYLQKENIIDESGMPKERFSAEFPKEGPSILRIQQVVRGDSAAYFCASSPTGTGGIWGNQPQHFGDGTRLSIL.

The V and J genes are TRBV14 and TRBJ1-1; maybe TRBD1 (6 bases). CDR3 length: 15 amino acids. Germline lookup yields CDR1 SGHDN and CDR2 FVKESK. Trimming cost V 4 bases and J 3 bases, with 15 bases left between them. The CDR3 spells CASSLLQGSDTEAFF. Here the CDR3 DNA reads TGTGCCAGCAGCCTACTACAGGGATCGGACACTGAAGCTTTCTTT.

This clone occurred once. This rearrangement joins TRBV2 to TRBJ1-2, with D perhaps TRBD1 (5 bases). The V gene lost 5 bases and the J gene lost 1 base, with 8 bases spanning the gap. Germline CDR1 and CDR2: SNHLY and FYNNEI. The length of the CDR3 is 13 residues. The CDR3 nucleotides read TGTGCCAGCAGTTCTCAGGGTAACTATGGCTACACCTTC. Its translation is CASSSQGNYGYTF.

This sequence joins TRBV29-1 and TRBJ2-2; 8 positions match TRBD1. This CDR3 spans 13 amino acids. After removal of 7 bases from V and 5 bases from J, the junction contained 6 bases not matched to a gene. CDR1 is SQVTM, CDR2 ANQGSEA, per germline. This chain's CDR3 is CSGRQGRTGELFF. The CDR3 DNA reads TGCAGCGGTCGACAGGGGCGGACCGGGGAGCTGTTTTTT.

V usage is TRBV11-2 and J usage is TRBJ2-3; 15 bases agree with TRBD2. The CDR3 is 15 residues long. Germline-derived CDR1 and CDR2 are SGHAT and FQNNGV. Losses at the gene ends were 10 bases for V and 3 bases for J; bases not matched to a gene: 5. As DNA, the CDR3 is TGTGCCACCGGACTAGCGGGAGGGCCAACAGATACGCAGTATTTT. Protein sequence: CATGLAGGPTDTQYF.

This rearrangement joins TRBV2 to TRBJ2-4, with 9 bases that match TRBD2. Trimming removed 7 bases from V and 7 bases from J; junction bases left unmatched: 8. The CDR3 is 14 amino acids. CDR1 is SNHLY and CDR2 is FYNNEI in the germline V gene. CDR3 nucleotides: TGTGCCAGCAATGGCGGGAGGGCCGGCAACATTCAGTACTTC. Its translation is CASNGGRAGNIQYF. The whole variable domain, remainder taken from reference TRBV2 and TRBJ2-4, is EPEVTQTPSHQVTQMGQEVILRCVPISNHLYFYWYRQILGQKVEFLVSFYNNEISEKSEIFDDQFSVERPDGSNFTLKIRSTKLEDSAMYFCASNGGRAGNIQYFGAGTRLSVL.

V and J are TRBV19 and TRBJ2-1; D possibly corresponds to TRBD2 (6 bases). There are 14 residues in the CDR3. From germline, CDR1 is LNHDA and CDR2 SQIVND (reference sequence). Trimming shortened V by 6 bases and J by 2 bases, and 11 bases separated the two germline ends. DNA of the CDR3: TGTGCCAGTAGAGAGGCGGGACCCTACAATGAGCAGTTCTTC. It yields the protein CASREAGPYNEQFF.

This chain uses TRBV4-3 with TRBJ1-2; D remains ambiguous. V gave up 0 bases and J gave up 5 bases, with 13 bases separating them. Germline lookup yields CDR1 LGHNA and CDR2 YSLEER. The CDR3 extends over 15 amino acids. The CDR3, as DNA: TGCGCCAGCAGCCAAGACGTCGGCACAGTATATGGCTACACCTTC. Translation gives CASSQDVGTVYGYTF.

The chain links TRBV27 to TRBJ2-7, with TRBD2 identical over 7 bases. Losses at the gene ends were 6 bases for V and 7 bases for J; bases not matched to a gene: 12. Germline values: CDR1 MNHEY, CDR2 SMNVEV (reference sequence). The CDR3 is 14 residues long. CDR3 region: CASRPGGGPREQYF. DNA for the CDR3: TGTGCCAGCAGGCCGGGGGGAGGGCCGAGGGAGCAGTACTTC.

CDR3 in amino acids: CASSLYFSWGEATEAFF. The CDR3 nucleotides are TGTGCCAGCAGCTTATACTTCTCCTGGGGGGAGGCCACTGAAGCTTTCTTT. The V and J genes are TRBV11-2 and TRBJ1-1, with D maybe TRBD1 (5 bases). The CDR3 consists of 17 residues. Germline V gene sequence: CDR1 SGHAT, CDR2 FQNNGV. V was shortened by 2 bases and J by 4 bases, with 20 bases between the two germline ends.

This rearrangement joins TRBV6-4 to TRBJ2-1; 11 nucleotides align to TRBD2. The junction had 3 bases not matched to a gene; V was cut back by 5 bases and J by 9 bases. Germline loops: CDR1 MRHNA, CDR2 SNTAGT. The CDR3 runs 13 residues. The CDR3: CASSILAGAEQFF. Written as DNA, the CDR3 is TGTGCCAGCAGTATACTAGCGGGAGCTGAGCAGTTCTTC.

The chain joins TRBV9 to TRBJ1-3; D gene ambiguous. Germline loops: CDR1 SGDLS, CDR2 YYNGEE. The ends were cut back, 0 bases at V and 0 bases at J, with 19 bases in the middle. CDR3 length: 19 residues. The DNA of the CDR3 is TGTGCCAGCAGCGTAGACCTTGGCACCACCTTAAACTCTGGAAACACCATATATTTT. This translates into CASSVDLGTTLNSGNTIYF.

The CDR3 coding sequence is TGTGCCAGCAGTTTAAACAGGGGTTTAAGTCAGCCCCAGCATTTT. Translating gives CASSLNRGLSQPQHF. The chain carries TRBV28 and TRBJ1-5, with 7 bases that match TRBD1. The CDR3 totals 15 residues. CDR1 and CDR2 from the germline V gene are MDHEN and SYDVKM. The junction had 7 bases not matched to a gene; V was cut back by 2 bases and J by 6 bases. The full variable domain, completed using reference TRBV28 and TRBJ1-5, is DVKVTQSSRYLVKRTGEKVFLECVQDMDHENMFWYRQDPGLGLRLIYFSYDVKMKEKGDIPEGYSVSREKKERFSLILESASTNQTSMYLCASSLNRGLSQPQHFGDGTRLSIL.

This sequence joins TRBV28 and TRBJ1-1, with D tentatively TRBD1 (6 bases). Germline CDR1 is MDHEN and CDR2 is SYDVKM. The V and J ends lost 7 bases and 3 bases respectively, with 18 bases between them. The CDR3 has 15 amino acids. DNA for the CDR3: TGTGCCAGCAAATTAACAGGGAATCGGGACACTGAAGCTTTCTTT. Translated: CASKLTGNRDTEAFF.